Listed below are T cell receptor beta chains from one sample, sequenced in a study of blood T cell repertoires in COVID-19. Only in-frame clones appear in the TCRdb table, and some are missing; sequencing was by immunoSEQ multiplex PCR. This repertoire shows 260,000 or so clones, 85% found once; its top ten account for about 2.3%. The specimen was PBMCs or T cells enriched from blood (not recorded which). The receptors come from a woman between 45 and 60 years old who had recovered from COVID-19. Each CDR3 is given with its conserved first and last residue.

length: 16; J: TRBJ2-3; V: TRBV7-2; CDR3: CASSLDPAGEGDTQYF
length: 12; J: TRBJ2-5; V: TRBV20-1; CDR3: CSASLLKETQYF
length: 17; J: TRBJ2-6; V: TRBV10-3; CDR3: CAISESTGGSGANVLTF
length: 14; J: TRBJ2-7; V: TRBV10-3; CDR3: CAISGGQGDYEQYF
length: 12; J: TRBJ1-1; V: TRBV27; CDR3: CATAGFGSEAFF
length: 13; J: TRBJ1-4; V: TRBV10-3; CDR3: CAISTGEREKLFF
length: 17; J: TRBJ2-7; V: TRBV30; CDR3: CAWSVFLAGGGSYEQYF
length: 13; J: TRBJ2-7; V: TRBV19; CDR3: CASSRGGSYEQYF
length: 12; J: TRBJ1-2; V: TRBV7-8; CDR3: CASSGPGTGYTF
length: 13; J: TRBJ1-4; V: TRBV12-3/TRBV12-4; CDR3: CASRIFPREKLFF
length: 12; J: TRBJ2-3; V: TRBV3-1/TRBV3-2; CDR3: CASARGTDTQYF
length: 17; J: TRBJ1-1; V: TRBV18; CDR3: CASSPPGTGRVNTEAFF
length: 13; J: TRBJ1-5; V: TRBV28; CDR3: CASSLTENQPQHF
length: 13; J: TRBJ1-5; V: TRBV19; CDR3: CASSGTALQPQHF
length: 14; J: TRBJ1-2; V: TRBV5-6; CDR3: CASSLGDRIYGYTF
length: 14; J: TRBJ1-2; V: TRBV3-1/TRBV3-2; CDR3: CASSQVGTGGGYTF
length: 16; J: TRBJ1-4; V: TRBV11-2; CDR3: CASSVDPGTGMEKLFF
length: 13; J: TRBJ1-5; V: TRBV7-2; CDR3: CASSSQGYQPQHF
length: 14; J: TRBJ2-7; V: TRBV4-2; CDR3: CASSPGQGINEQYF
length: 15; J: TRBJ1-4; V: TRBV7-2; CDR3: CASSLALGANEKLFF
length: 13; J: TRBJ1-2; V: TRBV12-3/TRBV12-4; CDR3: CASRPDWVGGYTF
length: 17; J: TRBJ2-7; V: TRBV5-1; CDR3: CASSLGSLRDRSYEQYF
length: 16; J: TRBJ1-2; V: TRBV19; CDR3: CASNMNPGQGSYGYTF
length: 15; J: TRBJ1-1; V: TRBV5-1; CDR3: CASSLSGGSGTEAFF
length: 15; J: TRBJ1-5; V: TRBV7-2; CDR3: CASSYHSNPGQPQHF
length: 16; J: TRBJ2-3; V: TRBV18; CDR3: CASSPSAGRSTDTQYF
length: 14; J: TRBJ1-1; V: TRBV4-2; CDR3: CASSHGRMNTEAFF
length: 13; J: TRBJ2-7; V: TRBV30; CDR3: CAWRAGRGYEQYF
length: 18; J: TRBJ2-1; V: TRBV25-1; CDR3: CASSESRLSSGRVGEQFF
length: 14; J: TRBJ1-1; V: TRBV7-9; CDR3: CASSRTGGGTEAFF
length: 13; J: TRBJ1-1; V: TRBV3-1/TRBV3-2; CDR3: CASSRQGNTEAFF
length: 12; J: TRBJ2-5; V: TRBV3-1/TRBV3-2; CDR3: CASSQIGRTQYF
length: 19; J: TRBJ1-4; V: TRBV18; CDR3: CASSQPKERGWATNEKLFF
length: 14; J: TRBJ1-1; V: TRBV11-2; CDR3: CASSLQRGNTEAFF
length: 15; J: TRBJ2-3; V: TRBV27; CDR3: CASSFSSGGAHTQYF
length: 15; J: TRBJ2-5; V: TRBV5-1; CDR3: CASRLIGTEQETQYF
length: 16; J: TRBJ2-3; V: TRBV18; CDR3: CASSPGRGGRGDTQYF
length: 13; J: TRBJ1-2; V: TRBV28; CDR3: CASSYRVLHGYTF
length: 16; J: TRBJ1-3; V: TRBV4-1; CDR3: CASSQGQGPSGNTIYF
length: 18; J: TRBJ2-1; V: TRBV12-5; CDR3: CASGPGTSGASSYNEQFF
length: 15; J: TRBJ1-1; V: TRBV18; CDR3: CASSLQTGVVTEAFF
length: 15; J: TRBJ1-5; V: TRBV7-8; CDR3: CASSLAGQGNQPQHF
length: 14; J: TRBJ2-7; V: TRBV18; CDR3: CASSRGTGGGEQYF
length: 14; J: TRBJ2-2; V: TRBV11-3; CDR3: CASSADRAAGELFF
length: 19; J: TRBJ1-3; V: TRBV19; CDR3: CASIKPYGDFGTAGNTIYF
length: 17; J: TRBJ2-3; V: TRBV18; CDR3: CASSPPFGRRGGDTQYF
length: 17; J: TRBJ1-5; V: TRBV7-8; CDR3: CASSLGPGQGSNQPQHF
length: 17; J: TRBJ2-5; V: TRBV21-1; CDR3: CASSKTGTRHNKETQYF
length: 16; J: TRBJ2-3; V: TRBV5-6; CDR3: CASSYVTSESTDTQYF
length: 14; J: TRBJ1-2; V: TRBV6-5; CDR3: CASSDSRRGYGYTF